Below, 21 T cell receptor beta chains from the same sample are listed, as sequenced in a study of PD-L1 blockade in urothelial cancer. Here immunoSEQ multiplex PCR was the method, and the copy in TCRdb shows in-frame clones only, minus some. The sample lists 35,000 to 55,000 clones; roughly 80% were seen once. This sample comprised PBMCs, obtained around atezolizumab (anti-PD-L1) treatment. These TCRs come from a man aged 70 or older with urothelial cancer.

Turning to this clone: Other DNA variants within this sample encode the same CDR3. The gene calls are TRBV27 and TRBJ1-2; maybe TRBD1 (6 bases). Between the trimmed V and J ends, which lost 3 bases and 4 bases, there was a span of 12 bases. Germline V gene lookup returns CDR1 MNHEY and CDR2 SMNVEV (reference sequence). The CDR3 covers 14 residues. CDR3 region: CASSLTGGAYGYTF. Here the CDR3 DNA reads TGTGCCAGCAGTTTGACGGGGGGGGCCTATGGCTACACCTTC.

In DNA form, the CDR3 reads TGTGCCAGCTCACTGGGCAAAGAGCAGTACTTC. It encodes CASSLGKEQYF. This sequence joins TRBV18 and TRBJ2-7, with D unclear. The V gene's germline CDR1 is KGHSH and CDR2 LQKENI. This CDR3 spans 11 amino acids. Trimming cost V 4 bases and J 7 bases, with 8 bases left between them.

This rearrangement joins TRBV2 to TRBJ2-1, with 8 positions matching TRBD2. CDR1 and CDR2 (germline): SNHLY, FYNNEI. The CDR3 runs 13 residues. V lost 8 bases and J lost 9; bases outside the gene matches: 9. CDR3 residues: CASLNREGAEQFF. CDR3 coding DNA: TGTGCCAGCCTAAATCGGGAGGGTGCTGAGCAGTTCTTC.

CDR3 in DNA: TGTGCCAGCAAGCAGACAGGGACCACAGATACGCAGTATTTT. Protein product: CASKQTGTTDTQYF. This chain uses TRBV6-5 with TRBJ2-3; 7 positions agree with TRBD1. Unmatched junction bases numbered 6, after V lost 7 bases and J lost 2 bases. The germline gives CDR1 MNHEY, CDR2 SVGAGI. This CDR3 contains 14 residues.

V is TRBV10-3 and J is TRBJ2-1; maybe TRBD2 (6 bases). This CDR3 region has 16 residues. V was shortened by 6 bases and J by 1 base, with 16 bases between the two germline ends. Germline-derived CDR1 and CDR2 are ENHRY and SYGVKD. CDR3 amino acids: CAISGTPLSSYNEQFF. The CDR3 DNA reads TGTGCCATCAGCGGGACTCCCCTATCTTCCTACAATGAGCAGTTCTTC.

The chain has TRBV13 and TRBJ2-7, with D maybe TRBD1 (6 bases). Looked up from germline, CDR1 is PRHDT and CDR2 is FYEKMQ (reference sequence). The ends were cut back, 3 bases at V and 3 bases at J, with 12 bases in the middle. The CDR3 runs to 14 residues. As DNA, the CDR3 is TGTGCCAGCAGCTTGGGACACGGTGACTACGAGCAGTACTTC. Its translation: CASSLGHGDYEQYF.

This chain links TRBV5-1 with TRBJ2-5, with a tentative D call TRBD2 (5 bases). The CDR3 has 14 residues. Trimming cost V 0 bases and J 4 bases, with 10 bases left between them. CDR1 SGHRS and CDR2 YFSETQ come from the germline V gene. The CDR3 coding sequence is TGCGCCAGCAGCTTGGAGGGAGAAGGAGAGACCCAGTACTTC. Its protein product is CASSLEGEGETQYF. Full variable domain (rest looked up from reference TRBV5-1 and TRBJ2-5): KAGVTQTPRYLIKTRGQQVTLSCSPISGHRSVSWYQQTPGQGLQFLFEYFSETQRNKGNFPGRFSGRQFSNSRSEMNVSTLELGDSALYLCASSLEGEGETQYFGPGTRLLVL.

This clone has only a few counts. The CDR3 DNA sequence: TGTGCCAGCAGTCAAGATCGTAATCAGCCCCAGCATTTT. It translates to CASSQDRNQPQHF. This chain links TRBV6-1 with TRBJ1-5; D is ambiguous. The CDR3 length is 13 residues. The germline CDR1 and CDR2 sequences are MNHNS and SASEGT. Trimming pared 5 bases from V and 4 bases from J, leaving 9 bases between.

The chain is built from TRBV25-1 and TRBJ2-1; the match to TRBD2 covers 8 bases. From germline, CDR1 is MGHDK and CDR2 SYGVNS. Trimming removed 2 bases from V and 2 bases from J; junction bases left unmatched: 8. The CDR3 contains 17 residues. CDR3 coding DNA: TGTGCCAGCAGTGAACCGAACTGGCGGGAGGCCTACAATGAGCAGTTCTTC. This gives the protein CASSEPNWREAYNEQFF.

V usage is TRBV5-1 and J usage is TRBJ1-2, with D possibly being TRBD1 (5 bases). Germline CDR1 reads SGHRS; CDR2 reads YFSETQ. The CDR3 runs 14 residues. V lost 9 bases and J lost 2, with 17 bases in between. CDR3 protein: CATRGEGANYGYTF. CDR3 coding DNA: TGCGCCACCCGGGGGGAAGGGGCAAACTATGGCTACACCTTC.

This clone has only one observation. This rearrangement joins TRBV29-1 to TRBJ1-2; a weak D match, TRBD1 (6 bases). The CDR3 runs to 12 residues. V was pared by 4 bases and J by 4 bases, with 10 bases between. CDR1 is SQVTM and CDR2 is ANQGSEA in the germline V gene. In DNA form, the CDR3 reads TGCAGCGTTGCGGAAGGGGGCTATGGCTACACCTTC. This translates into CSVAEGGYGYTF. The full variable domain, rest sourced from reference TRBV29-1 and TRBJ1-2, is SAVISQKPSRDICQRGTSLTIQCQVDSQVTMMFWYRQQPGQSLTLIATANQGSEATYESGFVIDKFPISRPNLTFSTLTVSNMSPEDSSIYLCSVAEGGYGYTFGSGTRLTVV.

The chain employs TRBV29-1 and TRBJ1-2; 8 bases are shared with TRBD1. This CDR3 region has 13 residues. The germline V gene has CDR1 SQVTM and CDR2 ANQGSEA. Trimming cost V 6 bases and J 5 bases; bases outside gene matches: 8. CDR3 sequence: CSVGQEIGYGYTF. DNA of the CDR3: TGCAGCGTGGGACAGGAAATAGGGTATGGCTACACCTTC. Together with reference TRBV29-1 and TRBJ1-2, the CDR3 gives the full variable domain: SAVISQKPSRDICQRGTSLTIQCQVDSQVTMMFWYRQQPGQSLTLIATANQGSEATYESGFVIDKFPISRPNLTFSTLTVSNMSPEDSSIYLCSVGQEIGYGYTFGSGTRLTVV.

The chain uses TRBV5-5 and TRBJ2-5; 10 nucleotides agree with TRBD1. Germline CDR1 reads SGHKS; CDR2 reads YYEKEE (reference sequence). J was trimmed by 5 bases and V by 4 bases; bases with no gene match: 11. This CDR3 spans 16 amino acids. In DNA form, the CDR3 reads TGTGCCAGCAGCCCCCGGACAGGGGGGGACGGGGAGACCCAGTACTTC. Amino acid sequence: CASSPRTGGDGETQYF.

This clone was counted a few times. The chain carries TRBV30 and TRBJ2-7; tentatively, D is TRBD1 (7 bases). Germline lookup yields CDR1 GTSNPN and CDR2 SVGIG (reference sequence). CDR3 size: 13 residues. Trimming shortened V by 2 bases and J by 5 bases, and 13 bases separated the two germline ends. In DNA form, the CDR3 reads TGTGCCTGGAGTCGAGGGGGCGGGGACGAGCAGTACTTC. Translation gives CAWSRGGGDEQYF. Full variable domain (outside the CDR3, taken from reference TRBV30 and TRBJ2-7): SQTIHQWPATLVQPVGSPLSLECTVEGTSNPNLYWYRQAAGRGLQLLFYSVGIGQISSEVPQNLSASRPQDRQFILSSKKLLLSDSGFYLCAWSRGGGDEQYFGPGTRLTVT.

This clone was observed once. This rearrangement joins TRBV5-1 to TRBJ2-6; 9 nucleotides align to TRBD1. Germline-derived CDR1 and CDR2 are SGHRS and YFSETQ. The J segment lost 1 base and the V segment lost 0 bases, leaving 8 bases of the junction unmatched. The CDR3 is 19 residues long. The DNA for the CDR3 is TGCGCCAGCAGCTTGGACAGGGGGCGCGACTTTTCTGGGGCCAACGTCCTGACTTTC. Its translation is CASSLDRGRDFSGANVLTF.

This chain's CDR3 is CASSLTQFGAGGPNEQFF. CDR3 bases: TGTGCCAGCAGTTTAACCCAATTTGGCGCGGGAGGGCCGAATGAGCAGTTCTTC. The chain links TRBV28 to TRBJ2-1; TRBD2 aligns across 9 bases. J lost 7 bases, V lost 2 bases, and 15 bases had no gene match. Germline V gene lookup returns CDR1 MDHEN and CDR2 SYDVKM. CDR3 length: 18 residues.

This sequence joins TRBV9 and TRBJ2-2; TRBD2 might be the D (6 bases). Germline V gene data show CDR1 as SGDLS and CDR2 as YYNGEE. V was trimmed by 0 bases and J by 6 bases, leaving 9 bases between them. The CDR3 runs to 14 residues. CDR3 region: CASSVATGAGELFF. CDR3 nucleotides: TGTGCCAGCAGCGTAGCGACGGGGGCCGGGGAGCTGTTTTTT.

This clone has only one observation. This chain connects TRBV29-1 to TRBJ2-7; 7 bases line up with TRBD1. V lost 4 bases, J lost 5 bases, and 20 bases stayed unmatched. This CDR3 has 17 amino acids. Germline loops: CDR1 SQVTM, CDR2 ANQGSEA. The CDR3 loop is CSVGTSAGGSYGDEQYF. CDR3 nucleotides: TGCAGCGTTGGCACCTCGGCAGGGGGTTCCTATGGCGACGAGCAGTACTTC.

The genes are TRBV5-1 and TRBJ2-7; D is ambiguous. Germline loops: CDR1 SGHRS, CDR2 YFSETQ. The CDR3 has 14 residues. Trimming left V 0 bases short and J 3 bases short, with 10 bases between. DNA for the CDR3: TGCGCCAGCAGCTTGGCCTCGCAGATCTACGAGCAGTACTTC. Amino acids: CASSLASQIYEQYF. Full variable domain (missing parts from reference TRBV5-1 and TRBJ2-7): KAGVTQTPRYLIKTRGQQVTLSCSPISGHRSVSWYQQTPGQGLQFLFEYFSETQRNKGNFPGRFSGRQFSNSRSEMNVSTLELGDSALYLCASSLASQIYEQYFGPGTRLTVT.

V usage is TRBV5-6 and J usage is TRBJ2-2; D is unresolved. V lost 3 bases to trimming and J lost 1 base, with 10 bases between them. The germline gives CDR1 SGHDT, CDR2 YYEEEE. This CDR3 comprises 15 residues. CDR3 bases: TGTGCCAGCAGCTGGGCCCCCCTGAACACCGGGGAGCTGTTTTTT. Protein sequence: CASSWAPLNTGELFF.

V is TRBV5-5 and J is TRBJ2-7, with 8 bases lining up with TRBD2. The CDR3 is 16 residues long. Germline V gene sequence: CDR1 SGHKS, CDR2 YYEKEE (reference sequence). V trimming: 0 bases; J trimming: 1 base; junction bases outside the gene matches: 6. CDR3 DNA: TGTGCCAGCAGCTTGGAAGCGGGAGTGGGATCCTACGAGCAGTACTTC. Encoded protein: CASSLEAGVGSYEQYF.